This passage covers 22 T cell receptor beta chains from one sample sequenced in a study of T cell repertoires in cytomegalovirus infection. TCRdb reprocessed the reads via MiXCR and lists one record per CDR3 protein. Found here are about 140,000 distinct CDR3 sequences, under 8% of them singletons; the top ten hold 18%. Material: PBMCs. All receptors derive from a human donor in good health (CMV status not recorded). Some clones in this sample may be carry-over from other donors' samples.

In its sample, this clonotype was seen many times. One end of the junction fails to match germline, which may point to a read error. The chain is built from TRBV7-6 and TRBJ2-7; 8 bases fit TRBD1. CDR3 size: 13 residues. The germline CDR1 and CDR2 sequences are SGHVS and FNYEAQ. CDR3 nucleotide sequence: TGTGCCAGCAGCTTACAGGGGGCGTACGCGCAGTACTTC. Amino acids: CASSLQGAYAQYF.

The sample holds many counts of this clonotype. V and J are TRBV5-1 and TRBJ1-3; D uncertain. V was shortened by 0 bases and J by 4 bases, with 14 bases between the two germline ends. Per the germline V gene, CDR1 is SGHRS and CDR2 is YFSETQ. The CDR3 consists of 16 residues. The CDR3 loop reads CASSLDPGRSGNTIYF. The CDR3 DNA is TGCGCCAGCAGCTTGGACCCGGGGAGATCAGGAAACACCATATATTTT. Using reference TRBV5-1 and TRBJ1-3 for the parts outside the CDR3, the full variable domain is KAGVTQTPRYLIKTRGQQVTLSCSPISGHRSVSWYQQTPGQGLQFLFEYFSETQRNKGNFPGRFSGRQFSNSRSEMNVSTLELGDSALYLCASSLDPGRSGNTIYFGEGSWLTVV.

This chain uses TRBV6-2 or TRBV6-3 with TRBJ1-1, with D perhaps matching TRBD1 (6 bases). The CDR3 is 17 residues long. Germline assignment: CDR1 MNHEY and CDR2 SVGEGT. V was clipped by 6 bases and J by 0 bases, with 20 bases between them. CDR3 DNA sequence: TGTGCCAGCAGAATCGAGAGGGGGATTGGGTTGAACACTGAAGCTTTCTTT. Amino acid sequence: CASRIERGIGLNTEAFF.

There are many counts of this clonotype. This chain joins TRBV7-2 and TRBJ2-5, with 10 bases lining up with TRBD1. Unmatched junction bases numbered 9, after V lost 4 bases and J lost 4 bases. The CDR3 is 16 residues long. CDR1 SGHTA and CDR2 FQGNSA come from the germline V gene. This chain's CDR3 is CASSYTTGGVGETQYF. The CDR3 DNA reads TGTGCCAGCAGCTACACGACAGGGGGCGTCGGAGAGACCCAGTACTTC.

This clonotype was observed a few times. V is TRBV6-1 and J is TRBJ1-2, with a possible D match to TRBD1 (5 bases). The CDR3 is 12 amino acids. CDR1 and CDR2 (germline): MNHNS, SASEGT. Trimming pared 4 bases from V and 5 bases from J, leaving 8 bases between. The CDR3 spells CASSVKGYGYTF. The CDR3 nucleotides are TGTGCCAGCAGTGTTAAGGGGTATGGCTACACCTTC.

This clonotype has at least ten counts. The chain's CDR3 is CASTAREWDEQFF. The CDR3 nucleotides are TGTGCCAGCACAGCACGCGAATGGGATGAGCAGTTCTTC. The chain employs TRBV7-2 and TRBJ2-1; D is undetermined. Germline CDR1 and CDR2: SGHTA and FQGNSA. The CDR3 is 13 amino acids. V dropped 7 bases and J dropped 8 bases, with 15 bases sitting between them.

This clonotype was detected only a few times. This chain joins TRBV29-1 and TRBJ2-5, with TRBD1 as a possible D gene (6 bases). This CDR3 region has 12 residues. The germline V gene has CDR1 SQVTM and CDR2 ANQGSEA. V was cut by 7 bases and J by 2 bases, with 11 bases left in between. The CDR3 region is CSGRTDQETQYF. CDR3 nucleotide sequence: TGCAGCGGCAGGACAGATCAAGAGACCCAGTACTTC.

The chain couples TRBV5-6 to TRBJ1-6; D may be TRBD1 (5 bases). The CDR3 length is 14 residues. V dropped 0 bases and J dropped 5 bases, with 6 bases sitting between them. CDR1 SGHDT and CDR2 YYEEEE come from the germline V gene. The CDR3 reads CASSLAGHNSPLHF. The CDR3 DNA follows: TGTGCCAGCAGCTTGGCAGGGCATAATTCACCCCTCCACTTT.

This clonotype was counted between two and nine times. CDR3 in amino acids: CASSLRDITRGYEQYF. The CDR3 DNA follows: TGTGCCAGCTCACTCCGGGACATCACGAGAGGCTACGAGCAGTACTTC. V and J are TRBV18 and TRBJ2-7; D perhaps matches TRBD1 (6 bases). This CDR3 region has 16 residues. CDR1 is KGHSH and CDR2 is LQKENI in the germline V gene. With 4 bases removed from V and 3 bases from J, the gap between germline ends came to 19 bases. Full variable domain (remainder filled in from reference TRBV18 and TRBJ2-7): NAGVMQNPRHLVRRRGQEARLRCSPMKGHSHVYWYRQLPEEGLKFMVYLQKENIIDESGMPKERFSAEFPKEGPSILRIQQVVRGDSAAYFCASSLRDITRGYEQYFGPGTRLTVT.

The chain has TRBV7-2 and TRBJ2-7; D may be TRBD1 or TRBD2 (5 bases each). CDR3 length equals 14 residues. Per the germline V gene, CDR1 is SGHTA and CDR2 is FQGNSA. The V end lost 1 base, the J end lost 2 bases, and 9 bases lay between the germline ends. The CDR3 loop is CASSLVGATYEQYF. CDR3 sequence (DNA): TGTGCCAGCAGCTTAGTCGGGGCTACCTACGAGCAGTACTTC.

Many counts were recorded for this clonotype. The chain combines TRBV7-8 with TRBJ1-1; possible D gene TRBD1, 5 bases. From germline, CDR1 is SGHVS and CDR2 FQNEAQ. This CDR3 has 16 amino acids. Deletions cut 0 bases from V and 4 bases from J, with 15 bases between. The CDR3 protein is CASSLAIQRGVTEAFF. The CDR3 bases are TGTGCCAGCAGCTTAGCGATCCAGAGGGGAGTCACTGAAGCTTTCTTT.

This clonotype has ten or more counts. V usage is TRBV6-2 or TRBV6-3 and J usage is TRBJ1-5; 7 bases are a match to TRBD1. CDR3 length: 13 residues. V was pared by 4 bases and J by 7 bases, with 4 bases of the junction left unmatched. Per germline, CDR1 MNHEY and CDR2 SVGEGT. The CDR3 sequence is CASSSQGGQPQHF. The CDR3 coding sequence is TGTGCCAGCAGTTCCCAGGGGGGCCAGCCCCAGCATTTT.

V usage is TRBV20-1 and J usage is TRBJ2-5, with D possibly matching TRBD2 (5 bases). The V end was cut by 5 bases, the J end by 7 bases, with 17 bases between. This CDR3 has 13 amino acids. Germline V gives CDR1 DFQATT, CDR2 SNEGSKA (reference sequence). CDR3 residues: CSAGYGGLGTQYF. The CDR3, as DNA: TGCAGTGCTGGGTATGGAGGTCTCGGGACCCAGTACTTC.

This clonotype was seen at least ten times. This chain's CDR3 is CASSPDTYEQYF. The CDR3 nucleotides read TGTGCCAGCAGCCCTGACACCTACGAGCAGTACTTC. The rearrangement links TRBV7-2 to TRBJ2-7; no definite D call. The CDR3 is 12 residues long. Trimming cost V 5 bases and J 2 bases, with 7 bases left between them. Germline assignment: CDR1 SGHTA and CDR2 FQGNSA.

The CDR3 region is CASSWLRNTEAFF. CDR3 in DNA: TGTGCCAGCAGTTGGTTGAGGAACACTGAAGCTTTCTTT. This chain joins TRBV6-2 or TRBV6-3 and TRBJ1-1, with D uncertain. The length of the CDR3 is 13 residues. Germline CDR1 and CDR2: MNHEY and SVGEGT. V was pared by 4 bases and J by 1 base, with 7 bases between.

This clonotype was recorded at least ten times. V usage is TRBV7-2 and J usage is TRBJ1-2; 10 nucleotides agree with TRBD1. Germline lookup yields CDR1 SGHTA and CDR2 FQGNSA. V trimming: 1 base; J trimming: 5 bases; junction bases outside the gene matches: 7. The CDR3 has 16 residues. The CDR3 bases are TGTGCCAGCAGCTTAGGCGGGACAGGGGACGGGTATGGCTACACCTTC. This codes for CASSLGGTGDGYGYTF.

This clonotype occurred a few times. The rearrangement uses TRBV11-2 and TRBJ2-3; D perhaps matches TRBD2 (6 bases). Trimming took off 5 bases at V and 4 bases at J, with 16 bases between the two ends. The germline V gene has CDR1 SGHAT and CDR2 FQNNGV. The length of the CDR3 is 15 residues. CDR3 bases: TGTGCCAGCAGCGCCCTGGGACTTCGGGCAGATACGCAGTATTTT. Protein: CASSALGLRADTQYF.

This chain joins TRBV3-1 and TRBJ2-3, with no clear D. The CDR3 loop spans 13 amino acids. Deletions cut 0 bases from V and 4 bases from J, with 5 bases between. Germline CDR1 LGHDT, CDR2 YNNKEL (reference sequence). The CDR3 loop reads CASSQELADTQYF. The CDR3 nucleotides are TGTGCCAGCAGCCAAGAGCTTGCAGATACGCAGTATTTT.

The J gene is TRBJ1-1, the V gene TRBV4-3; 7 nucleotides align to TRBD1. Germline lookup yields CDR1 LGHNA and CDR2 YSLEER. CDR3 size: 13 residues. The ends lost 0 bases at V and 9 bases at J; junction bases unmatched: 4. CDR3 DNA: TGCGCCAGCAGCCAAGACCAGGGGGGGAAAGCTTTCTTT. This codes for CASSQDQGGKAFF.

This clonotype was recorded at least ten times. The V and J genes are TRBV20-1 and TRBJ2-5; 7 positions match TRBD1. V was pared by 3 bases and J by 3 bases, with 7 bases of the junction left unmatched. Germline loops: CDR1 DFQATT, CDR2 SNEGSKA (reference sequence). The CDR3 contains 14 residues. The CDR3 is CSASNFDREETQYF. CDR3 in DNA: TGCAGTGCTAGCAACTTCGACAGGGAAGAGACCCAGTACTTC.

This clonotype was seen more than once but under ten times. The chain couples TRBV29-1 to TRBJ1-4; 12 bases agree with TRBD1. The V and J ends lost 4 bases and 11 bases, in that order; junction bases with no gene match: 8. The CDR3 runs to 14 residues. CDR1 and CDR2 from the germline V gene are SQVTM and ANQGSEA. Written as DNA, the CDR3 is TGCAGCGTTGGATCCGGGACAGGGGGCCAGAAACTGTTTTTT. The encoded protein is CSVGSGTGGQKLFF.

This clonotype was found many times. This chain joins TRBV7-2 and TRBJ1-5; the D gene is possibly TRBD1 (6 bases). The CDR3 extends over 14 amino acids. Between the trimmed V and J ends, which lost 9 bases and 3 bases, there was a span of 15 bases. Germline CDR1 SGHTA, CDR2 FQGNSA. The CDR3 loop reads CASADRLNNQPQHF. The CDR3 DNA reads TGTGCCAGTGCGGACAGACTTAACAATCAGCCCCAGCATTTT.